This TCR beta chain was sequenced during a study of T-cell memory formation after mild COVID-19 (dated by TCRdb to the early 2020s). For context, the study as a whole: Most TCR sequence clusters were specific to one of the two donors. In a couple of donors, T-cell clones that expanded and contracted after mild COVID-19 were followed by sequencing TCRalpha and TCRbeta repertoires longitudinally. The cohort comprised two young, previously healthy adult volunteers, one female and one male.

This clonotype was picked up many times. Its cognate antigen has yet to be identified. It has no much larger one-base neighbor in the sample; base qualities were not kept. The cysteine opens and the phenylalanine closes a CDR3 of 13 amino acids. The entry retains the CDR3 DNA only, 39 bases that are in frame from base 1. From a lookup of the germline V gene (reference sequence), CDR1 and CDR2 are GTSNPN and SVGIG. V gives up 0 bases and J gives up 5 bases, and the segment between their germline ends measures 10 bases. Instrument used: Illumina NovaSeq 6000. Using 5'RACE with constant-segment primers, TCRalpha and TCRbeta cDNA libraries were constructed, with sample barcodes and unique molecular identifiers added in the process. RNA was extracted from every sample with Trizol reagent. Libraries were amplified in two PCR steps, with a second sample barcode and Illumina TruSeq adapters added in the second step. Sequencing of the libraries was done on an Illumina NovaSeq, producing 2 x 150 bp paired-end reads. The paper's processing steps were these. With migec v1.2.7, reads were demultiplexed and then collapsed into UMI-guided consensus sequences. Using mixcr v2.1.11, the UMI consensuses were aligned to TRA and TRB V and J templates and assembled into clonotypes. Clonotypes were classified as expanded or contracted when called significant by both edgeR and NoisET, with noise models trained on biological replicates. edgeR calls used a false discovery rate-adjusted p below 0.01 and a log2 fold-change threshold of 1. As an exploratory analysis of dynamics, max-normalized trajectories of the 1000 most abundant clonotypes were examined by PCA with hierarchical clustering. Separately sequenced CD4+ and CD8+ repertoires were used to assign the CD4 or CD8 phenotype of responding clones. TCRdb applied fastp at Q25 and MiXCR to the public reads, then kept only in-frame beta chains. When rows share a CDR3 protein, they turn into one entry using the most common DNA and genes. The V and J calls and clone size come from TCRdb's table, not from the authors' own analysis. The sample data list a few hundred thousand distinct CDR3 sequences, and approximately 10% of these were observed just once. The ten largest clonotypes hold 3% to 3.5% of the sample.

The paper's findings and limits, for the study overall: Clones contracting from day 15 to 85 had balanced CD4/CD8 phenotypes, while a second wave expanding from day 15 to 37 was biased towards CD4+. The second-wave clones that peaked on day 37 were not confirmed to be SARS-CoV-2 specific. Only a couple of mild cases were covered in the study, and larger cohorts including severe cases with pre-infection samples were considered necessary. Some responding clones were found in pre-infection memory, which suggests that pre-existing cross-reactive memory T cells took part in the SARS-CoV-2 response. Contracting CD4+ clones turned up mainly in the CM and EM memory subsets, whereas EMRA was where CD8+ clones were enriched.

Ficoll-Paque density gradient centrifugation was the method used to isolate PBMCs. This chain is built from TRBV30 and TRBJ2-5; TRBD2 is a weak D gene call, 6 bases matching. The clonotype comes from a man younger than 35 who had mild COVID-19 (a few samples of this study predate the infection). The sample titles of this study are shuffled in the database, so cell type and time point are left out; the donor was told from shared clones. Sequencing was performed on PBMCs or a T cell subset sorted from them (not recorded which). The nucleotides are TGTGCCTGGAGTGTGACTAGTCACGAGACCCAGTACTTC. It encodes CAWSVTSHETQYF.